Shown below are 21 T cell receptor beta chains from a single sample sequenced in a study of T cell repertoires in ileal Crohn's disease. The repertoire was sequenced with immunoSEQ multiplex PCR; TCRdb's copy has only in-frame clones and lacks some. The repertoire includes thousands of clones, about two thirds of them detected once, and approximately 35% sits in the top ten. Time point here: neoterminal ileum biopsy at postoperative endoscopy, about 6 months after surgery. Source material: ileal tissue. The receptors shown here come from an adult with Crohn's disease.

The J gene is TRBJ1-1, the V gene TRBV7-2, with a possible D match to TRBD1 (6 bases). Germline CDR1 SGHTA, CDR2 FQGNSA. Deletions cut 4 bases from V and 0 bases from J, with 9 bases between. This CDR3 is built from 14 residues. CDR3 sequence reads: CASSSQGMNTEAFF. Here the CDR3 DNA reads TGTGCCAGCAGCTCCCAGGGGATGAACACTGAAGCTTTCTTT.

The J gene is TRBJ2-1, the V gene TRBV6-5; D is perhaps TRBD1 (6 bases). Germline loops: CDR1 MNHEY, CDR2 SVGAGI. V was clipped by 4 bases and J by 0 bases, with 10 bases between them. This CDR3 has 15 amino acids. The CDR3 is CASSWGHDSYNEQFF. CDR3 in DNA: TGTGCCAGCAGTTGGGGACACGACTCCTACAATGAGCAGTTCTTC.

The V gene is TRBV13, the J gene TRBJ2-5; no clear D. The better agreement between TRBJ2-7 and the DNA end casts doubt on the J call. CDR1 and CDR2 (germline): PRHDT, FYEKMQ (reference sequence). This CDR3 has 12 amino acids. In DNA form, the CDR3 reads TGTGCCAGCAGCTTTTCTCCCTACGAGCAGTACTTC. Amino acids: CASSFSPYEQYF.

The chain recombines TRBV10-3 with TRBJ2-7, with D possibly matching TRBD2 (5 bases). The CDR3 is 15 amino acids. Germline V gene lookup returns CDR1 ENHRY and CDR2 SYGVKD. Trimming left V 0 bases short and J 1 base short, with 10 bases between. Here the CDR3 DNA reads TGTGCCATCAGTGAGTCTGGCGGGCCTTCCTACGAGCAGTACTTC. Its protein is CAISESGGPSYEQYF.

The CDR3, as DNA: TGTGCCAGCAGCGAACTAGTCGGCGCAGATACGCAGTATTTT. Protein: CASSELVGADTQYF. J is TRBJ2-3 and V is TRBV9; tentatively, D is TRBD2 (5 bases). V gave up 3 bases and J gave up 4 bases, with 12 bases separating them. The germline CDR1 and CDR2 sequences are SGDLS and YYNGEE. CDR3 length equals 14 residues.

The chain couples TRBV11-2 to TRBJ2-3; D remains unclear. This CDR3 is 14 amino acids long. Germline V gene lookup returns CDR1 SGHAT and CDR2 FQNNGV. Deletions cut 2 bases from V and 6 bases from J, with 12 bases between. CDR3 amino acids: CASSLKIIGDTQYF. The CDR3 nucleotides read TGTGCCAGCAGCTTAAAAATTATCGGGGATACGCAGTATTTT.

Relative to its sample, this clone is large. This chain uses TRBV7-2 with TRBJ1-4, with 9 bases fitting TRBD1. J gave up 8 bases and V 1 base, and 5 bases lay outside the gene matches. The CDR3 runs to 15 residues. Looked up from germline, CDR1 is SGHTA and CDR2 is FQGNSA. CDR3 in DNA: TGTGCCAGCAGCTTAGAGGGACAGGGCGGGGAAAAACTGTTTTTT. This encodes CASSLEGQGGEKLFF.

The chain joins TRBV5-5 to TRBJ2-7; possible D gene TRBD1, 7 bases. The CDR3 is 16 residues long. Trimming shortened V by 4 bases and J by 0 bases, and 17 bases separated the two germline ends. Germline CDR1 is SGHKS and CDR2 is YYEKEE (reference sequence). CDR3 sequence reads: CASSQGDFSSSYEQYF. CDR3 bases: TGTGCCAGCAGCCAGGGGGACTTTTCGAGCTCCTACGAGCAGTACTTC. Full variable domain (missing parts from reference TRBV5-5 and TRBJ2-7): DAGVTQSPTHLIKTRGQQVTLRCSPISGHKSVSWYQQVLGQGPQFIFQYYEKEERGRGNFPDRFSARQFPNYSSELNVNALLLGDSALYLCASSQGDFSSSYEQYFGPGTRLTVT.

The chain is built from TRBV30 and TRBJ2-7, with no clear D. V shed 0 bases and J shed 3 bases, with 6 bases lying between them. The CDR3 extends over 12 amino acids. Germline CDR1 is GTSNPN and CDR2 is SVGIG (reference sequence). In DNA form, the CDR3 reads TGTGCCTGGAGTGTGGGCAGCTACGAGCAGTACTTC. This codes for CAWSVGSYEQYF.

This chain joins TRBV10-1 and TRBJ2-7; D ambiguous. In germline, CDR1 is WNHNN, CDR2 SYGVQD (reference sequence). The ends were cut back, 0 bases at V and 9 bases at J, with 15 bases in the middle. The CDR3 totals 14 residues. The CDR3 loop reads CASSESEYPRLQYF. CDR3 sequence (DNA): TGCGCCAGCAGTGAGTCCGAGTACCCTCGACTGCAGTACTTC.

The V and J genes are TRBV7-9 and TRBJ2-3; TRBD2 aligns across 9 bases. Germline values: CDR1 SEHNR, CDR2 FQNEAQ (reference sequence). The junction had 5 bases not matched to a gene; V was cut back by 5 bases and J by 5 bases. The CDR3 extends over 14 amino acids. CDR3 loop: CASSDGTSLDTQYF. DNA of the CDR3: TGTGCCAGCAGCGATGGGACTAGCTTAGATACGCAGTATTTT.

The chain joins TRBV6-6 to TRBJ2-3; 13 positions match TRBD2. The trim removed 4 bases at V and 2 bases at J, leaving 3 bases unmatched. The germline V gene encodes CDR1 MNHNY and CDR2 SVGAGI (reference sequence). The CDR3 runs 16 residues. The CDR3: CASSWGLAGNTDTQYF. The CDR3 coding sequence is TGTGCCAGCAGTTGGGGACTAGCGGGGAACACAGATACGCAGTATTTT.

The genes are TRBV18 and TRBJ2-7; 11 positions match TRBD1. CDR1 is KGHSH, CDR2 LQKENI, per germline. The CDR3 length is 18 residues. V shed 4 bases and J 1 base; nucleotides not matched to a gene: 12. DNA for the CDR3: TGTGCCAGCTCACGGACAGGGGGCACGGGTTGGGGATCCTACGAGCAGTACTTC. Translated, it gives CASSRTGGTGWGSYEQYF.

This chain links TRBV5-4 with TRBJ2-7; 8 nucleotides match TRBD1. The CDR3 sequence is 14 residues long. With 5 bases clipped from V and 4 bases from J, the junction kept 8 bases outside the gene matches. Germline assignment: CDR1 SGHNT and CDR2 YYREEE (reference sequence). CDR3 in amino acids: CASSSGQGGYEQYF. The CDR3 DNA sequence: TGTGCCAGCAGTTCCGGACAGGGTGGGTACGAGCAGTACTTC.

This rearrangement joins TRBV27 to TRBJ2-7, with TRBD2 identical over 7 bases. Germline CDR1 reads MNHEY; CDR2 reads SMNVEV (reference sequence). Unmatched junction bases numbered 18, after V lost 6 bases and J lost 1 base. This CDR3 spans 18 amino acids. The CDR3 region is CASSRSIPLAAISYEQYF. For the CDR3, the DNA is TGTGCCAGCAGCCGCAGCATTCCCCTAGCGGCCATTTCCTACGAGCAGTACTTC.

Of note for this clone: A read error may produce the germline difference seen at one junction end. This chain links TRBV6-5 with TRBJ2-7, with 10 bases that match TRBD2. The CDR3 is made up of 16 amino acids. Germline V lookup: CDR1 MNHEY, CDR2 SVGAGI. The CDR3 bases are TGTGCCAGCACTTACGTTCTAGCGGGAGCTGTCCACGAGCAGTACTTC. Translating gives CASTYVLAGAVHEQYF.

The chain employs TRBV4-1 and TRBJ2-5, with 7 bases matching TRBD2. The last part of the DNA fits TRBJ2-7 better; the J call may be wrong. This CDR3 region has 15 residues. From germline, CDR1 is MGHRA and CDR2 YSYEKL. CDR3 in DNA: TGCGCCAGCAGCCTAAAAGTGGGAGGGCCAGGCGAGCAGTACTTC. Protein sequence: CASSLKVGGPGEQYF.

The rearrangement uses TRBV5-8 and TRBJ1-1; no clear D gene. Germline-derived CDR1 and CDR2 are SGHTS and YDEGEE. V was trimmed by 4 bases and J by 3 bases, leaving 4 bases between them. This CDR3 comprises 11 residues. DNA of the CDR3: TGTGCCAGCAGCCCGTACACTGAAGCTTTCTTT. This sequence encodes CASSPYTEAFF.

The rearrangement uses TRBV20-1 and TRBJ2-5; 8 positions match TRBD2. The germline V gene has CDR1 DFQATT and CDR2 SNEGSKA (reference sequence). J was trimmed by 10 bases and V by 7 bases; bases with no gene match: 8. The CDR3 extends over 11 amino acids. The chain's CDR3 is CSVGVAGGQYF. CDR3 coding DNA: TGCAGTGTGGGAGTCGCGGGGGGCCAGTACTTC.

The J gene is TRBJ2-7, the V gene TRBV14; maybe TRBD1 (6 bases). V was shortened by 1 base and J by 7 bases, with 11 bases between the two germline ends. CDR1 and CDR2 (germline): SGHDN, FVKESK. CDR3 length: 13 residues. CDR3 nucleotides: TGTGCCAGCAGCCAAGGTCCAGACAGGGAGCAGTACTTC. The encoded protein is CASSQGPDREQYF.

CDR3 DNA: TGTGCCAGCAGTGAAGTCCCAGGGCCCGGGGAGCTGTTTTTT. Amino acids: CASSEVPGPGELFF. This chain connects TRBV2 to TRBJ2-2; TRBD1 is a possible D gene (5 bases). Trimming left V 1 base short and J 6 bases short, with 9 bases between. This CDR3 comprises 14 residues. Germline V gene data show CDR1 as SNHLY and CDR2 as FYNNEI.